This T cell receptor (beta chain) came from a study of cytomegalovirus exposure and HLA in healthy donors (dated 2017 in TCRdb). Context from the whole study: An earlier analysis of approximately 550 of the donors reported 250 to 300 Gb of sequence data and some 100 million unique TCR beta sequences from 150 million to 200 million T cells. About 300 gigabases of sequencing data and around 90 million unique TCR sequences made up an early release that covered 500 to 700 HLA-typed donors. The study aimed to test whether signatures of past pathogen exposure could be identified by cataloging public T cell receptors. Besides the first cohort of 500 to 700 subjects, a separate validation cohort made up of 120 or so different subjects was used. The study used immunosequencing to profile the T cell repertoires of approximately 630 subjects and linked those repertoires to cytomegalovirus serostatus. In the later analysis, no new phenotypic data were used to find candidate immune exposures; instead, reliance was placed on TCR beta sequences and their occurrence across donors. On average, roughly 250,000 unique TCR beta nucleotide sequences were sequenced per donor among a few hundred genotyped donors of the cohort, with about 17% of those sequences being non-productive. In a later genetic analysis, genome-wide SNP genotypes for about three fifths of the roughly 670 donors were used, and that subset was treated as a discovery cohort. Among the roughly 400 genotyped donors, around 81% belonged to the genetic ancestry cluster associated with self-reported Caucasian donors. All discovery cohort repertoires had been generated on a single sequencing platform. Alongside the repertoire data, information on donor age, sex, ethnicity and CMV serostatus was compiled. Typing coverage differed by locus: A, B, C, DRB1 and DQB1 were typed in roughly 620-640 donors, DQA1 in roughly 510, DPA1 in nearly 610, and DPB1 in just under 490. To predict cytomegalovirus infection status, the study combined high-throughput TCR immunosequencing, statistical association of individual TCRs with disease status, and machine learning. To study patterns of TCR occurrence, a later analysis re-analyzed previously published TCR beta repertoires from hundreds of donors and added high-resolution HLA genotyping. An earlier analysis of several hundred of the donors applied high-throughput TCR beta sequencing to assess whether each TCR beta V gene segment acted as functional or pseudogenic. HLA typing covered class I and class II loci at four-digit resolution. Because of strong linkage in the cohort, roughly 5 DR-DQ haplotypes were treated as single units for association and clustering. Overall study results and their limits: This cohort had only TCR beta chains sequenced, and the lack of alpha or paired-chain data limited which features could be detected. When HLA alleles, especially DR and DQ, strongly co-occurred, TCR associations were difficult to assign to individual alleles. Some IMGT-functional V segments, including TRBV6-2 and TRBV6-3, could not be distinguished by the 87-base-pair reads and were therefore excluded. A cluster of highly shared sequence variants was judged likely to represent a technical artifact of the sequencing pipeline. In a later genetic analysis, fewer N-insertions in productive TCRs were reported among donors in an Asian-associated ancestry cluster than the roughly 700-donor mean. Correlated functional status among segregating V segments might reflect linkage disequilibrium, but an unknown experimental factor could not be ruled out. In a later analysis, TCR association rates were found to vary across HLA loci, with the most associated TCRs seen for DRB1 alleles and the fewest for HLA-C alleles. Around 16 rarely observed V segments, including chromosome 9 orphons, were excluded from the earlier analysis of some 590 of the donors because counts were too low. A total of about 180 TCR beta chains were listed by the study as associated with cytomegalovirus. According to the authors, the approach could potentially be generalized to other disease states and immunological phenotypes. A later analysis reported that several top co-occurrence clusters appeared linked to parvovirus B19, influenza, CMV and Epstein-Barr virus. In a later analysis, HLA-associated TCR beta chains were found to be more clonally expanded and to have lower generation probabilities than equally common non-associated chains. A further reported finding was that TCR beta sequences accurately predicted the HLA-A and HLA-B alleles for most subjects in the first cohort. The classifier was reported to diagnose cytomegalovirus status with high specificity and sensitivity in both the original cohort and the validation cohort. Roughly uniform sequencing depth across donors was assumed in presence/absence analyses, although this assumption may not hold. A later genetic analysis associated a missense DCLRE1C variant with V-gene and J-gene trimming of TCR beta chains, and an independent cohort replicated the association. In an earlier analysis of some 550 of the donors, most TCR beta V segments were observed in productive rearrangements about 87% or about 30% of the time, broadly matching IMGT annotations. At a false discovery rate of 0.05, a later analysis linked 16,000 or so TCR beta sequences to specific HLA alleles. Most TCR sequences were observed very rarely across donors, whereas some public TCRs were present in many individuals. Because some donors lacked HLA typing at each locus, the association tests relied only on the typed subset. Most CMV-associated TCR beta chains appeared to be HLA-restricted in a later analysis, and the HLA associations seemed to be driven largely by CMV exposure. The only immune exposure information available for the cohort was CMV serostatus. Three of the identified cytomegalovirus-associated TCR beta chains were confirmed in vitro to be specific for cytomegalovirus antigens.

CDR1 is given as SGHTA and CDR2 as FQGNSA, both from the germline V gene. Including cysteine and phenylalanine, the CDR3 has 16 amino acids. Only the CDR3 region is kept as DNA, spanning 48 bases read in frame from base 1. Unmatched junction bases come to 10, with V trimmed by 4 bases and J by 2 bases. Of note for this clone: Its antigen target is currently unknown. Base qualities are missing; no much larger clone stands one base away.

The library was built by means of the immunoSEQ multiplex PCR assay. For the multiplex PCR, a mixture combining 60 forward primers for TCR Vbeta segments and 13 reverse primers for TCR Jbeta segments was used. The CDR3 region of rearranged TCR beta genes was amplified from genomic DNA by a multiplex PCR assay. On the Illumina HiSeq System, the amplified TCR beta libraries were sequenced as 87-base-pair reads. Concerning the study's data processing: A later analysis tallied 75 million to 95 million unique TCR beta chains across the approximately 670 repertoires, and some 10 million of those chains were shared by two or more donors. Raw reads were error-corrected and collapsed into unique sequences with a nearest-neighbor algorithm that merged closely related sequences to remove PCR and sequencing errors. Alignment of CDR3 sequences to IMGT reference sequences was used to assign V, D and J gene segments. For a sequence to be retained, a match of at least six nucleotides to both a V gene segment and a J gene segment was required. Rearrangements were classified as productive when the CDR3 lacked stop codons and remained in frame with V and J, and all other rearrangements were classified as non-productive. CDR3 was defined according to IMGT convention as the region running from the second conserved V-encoded cysteine to the conserved J-encoded phenylalanine. The earlier analysis of 587 of the donors excluded any sequence lacking an unambiguous match to a single V gene segment. In an earlier analysis of approximately 610 of the donors, V segments were called functional above 56.7% productive rearrangements and were called segregating when the between-donor standard deviation exceeded 5%. A statistical classification framework was developed to diagnose cytomegalovirus status using the catalog of TCR beta chain sequences. In a later analysis, TCR nucleotide sequences were compared against IMGT/GENE-DB human TR gene sequences so that V and J genes could be assigned. A later analysis assigned CDR3 sequences and most-parsimonious VDJ recombination scenarios with the TCRdist pipeline. In a later analysis, each TCR beta chain was defined by its CDR3 amino acid sequence together with its V-gene family, and reads lacking a unique V-gene family were excluded. To address suspected cross-contamination and a sequencing artifact, a later analysis removed under 600 highly shared, low-generation-probability nucleotide sequences. A later analysis calculated a clonal expansion index for each public chain from normalized within-repertoire ranks of inferred template counts. Generation probabilities in a later analysis came from a VDJ recombination model fitted to out-of-frame rearrangements, and those results were checked against IGoR. In a later analysis, TCR-TCR, TCR-HLA and TCR-CMV co-occurrence was scored with hypergeometric tests, and a repertoire-size bias correction was applied to TCR pairs. False discovery rates were estimated in a later analysis by permuting HLA or CMV assignments 20 times. A later analysis grouped co-occurring TCRs with DBSCAN, adding TCRdist sequence similarity when clustering within HLA-allele-positive subsets. Repertoires with fewer than 30,000 or more than 120,000 public chains, plus five repertoires with anomalous nucleotide sharing, were excluded from co-occurrence clustering. The source is immuneACCESS, and TCRdb retained only in-frame sequences with V and J called. Part of the clones is not carried over; for the studies checked, unresolved V genes explain less than half of this, and the remainder is unexplained. Clonal size and the V and J genes are those of that table, whereas D and trimming came from the DNA. Counted in this sample were about 150,000 clones; 65% to 75% of them appeared once. The ten biggest clones cover 2.1% of the sample.

The cohort consisted of 650 to 850 healthy bone marrow donors. All cohort members were sampled while nominally healthy, although unrecorded immune exposures were likely present. The donor tested CMV seronegative and was one of the 352 seronegative cohort members. Every donor gave a peripheral blood sample, and the peripheral blood mononuclear cells from that sample were used for TCR beta sequencing. The Qiagen DNeasy Blood Extraction Kit was used to extract genomic DNA from the blood cell samples. The clonotype comes from a man younger than 45 in good health and CMV-seronegative. The V gene is TRBV7-2 and the J gene is TRBJ2-7; 8 middle bases align to TRBD2. Specimen: PBMCs. CDR3 region: CASSSRIGGAAYEQYF. The DNA sequence is given as TGTGCCAGCAGCTCACGGATCGGGGGGGCTGCCTACGAGCAGTACTTC.